This record covers a single T cell receptor (beta chain). Original handling: How many nucleated cells were present was estimated from reference gene primer amplification. TCRdb's copy holds only in-frame clones and misses some; the assay was immunoSEQ multiplex PCR. For V, J and clone size, that table is used; D and trimming come from the DNA. The repertoire holds 60,000 to 70,000 clones, more than 75% seen once, with 16% in the top ten. This record comes from a study of blood T cell repertoires in COVID-19. Overall study: Collection of acute and convalescent COVID-19 samples took place in the United States, Italy and Spain.

Patients at the Seattle site were enrolled during active infection and followed longitudinally. The CDR3 is 13 residues long. The V end was cut by 2 bases, the J end by 4 bases, with 6 bases between. In germline, CDR1 is MNHNS, CDR2 SASEGT. The sequenced sample consisted of peripheral blood. The receptor comes from a man aged 40-49 years with COVID-19, enrolled during active disease. The rearrangement joins TRBV6-1 to TRBJ1-5; unclear D gene. CDR3 sequence reads: CASSETRNQPQHF. The CDR3 DNA reads TGTGCCAGCAGTGAAACCCGGAATCAGCCCCAGCATTTT.